The T cell receptor (beta chain) described here comes from a study of a mutant IDH1 vaccine in newly diagnosed glioma. Overall study: Beforehand, treatment had been radiotherapy, temozolomide, or both; the majority received both.

Of note for this clone: Its antigen remains unidentified.

This CDR3 contains 14 residues. The V end lost 0 bases, the J end lost 6 bases, and 12 bases lay between the germline ends. Germline assignment: CDR1 SGHDT and CDR2 YYEEEE. The protocol was immunoSEQ multiplex PCR, while the TCRdb copy is restricted to in-frame clones and leaves out a portion. Counted here are about 94,000 clones, roughly 90% occurring once; the ten biggest clones make up roughly 0.78%. Time point here: week 47, end of study. Doses of 300 ug of mutant IDH1 20-mer peptide were given with topical imiquimod. Newly diagnosed WHO grade 3 or 4 IDH1-mutant, ATRX-lost astrocytomas were identified in the donors.

This rearrangement joins TRBV5-6 to TRBJ1-1; D is possibly TRBD1 (6 bases). The sequence was collected from a woman between 50 and 59 years old with glioma. The sample consisted of PBMCs, taken from a glioma patient whose treatment included an IDH1 peptide vaccine. Here the CDR3 reads CASSLGGRGAEAFF. CDR3 nucleotide sequence: TGTGCCAGCAGCTTGGGGGGGCGGGGGGCTGAAGCTTTCTTT.